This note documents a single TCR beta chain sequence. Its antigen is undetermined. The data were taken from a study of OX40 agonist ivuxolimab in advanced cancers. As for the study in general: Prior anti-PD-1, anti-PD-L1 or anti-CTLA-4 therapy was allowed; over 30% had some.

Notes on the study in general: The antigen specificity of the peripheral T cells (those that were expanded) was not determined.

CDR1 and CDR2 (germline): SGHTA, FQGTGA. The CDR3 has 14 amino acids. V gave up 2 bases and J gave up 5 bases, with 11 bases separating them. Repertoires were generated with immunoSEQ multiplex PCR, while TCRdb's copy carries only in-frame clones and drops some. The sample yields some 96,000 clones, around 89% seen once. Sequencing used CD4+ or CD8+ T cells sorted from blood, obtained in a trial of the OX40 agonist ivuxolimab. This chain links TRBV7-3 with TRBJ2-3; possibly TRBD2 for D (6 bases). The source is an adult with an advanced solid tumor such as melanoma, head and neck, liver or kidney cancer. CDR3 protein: CASSLAGGVDTQYF. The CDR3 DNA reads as TGTGCCAGCAGCTTAGCCGGGGGTGTAGATACGCAGTATTTT. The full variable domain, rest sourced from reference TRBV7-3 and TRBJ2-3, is GAGVSQTPSNKVTEKGKYVELRCDPISGHTALYWYRQSLGQGPEFLIYFQGTGAADDSGLPNDRFFAVRPEGSVSTLKIQRTERGDSAVYLCASSLAGGVDTQYFGPGTRLTVL.